This T cell receptor beta chain is from a study of blood T cells in healthy people across ages. The second PCR ran about 7 to 12 cycles with a sample-barcoded 5' primer and J-beta primers. Each CDR3 protein is one row after TCRdb ran MiXCR on the 5' RACE reads. The sample has roughly 1.9 million distinct CDR3 sequences; roughly 43% are singletons. Many counts were recorded for this clonotype. This CDR3 has 11 amino acids. Trimming cost V 7 bases and J 4 bases, with 10 bases left between them. CDR1 and CDR2 (germline): SQVTM, ANQGSEA. This TCR came from a human donor in good health. This chain joins TRBV29-1 and TRBJ2-5, with a possible D match to TRBD2 (5 bases). What was sequenced was blood. CDR3 in amino acids: CSGGEGETQYF. CDR3 DNA sequence: TGCAGCGGGGGTGAGGGAGAGACCCAGTACTTC.